These 17 T cell receptor beta chains were all obtained from the same sample, sequenced in a study of T-cell memory formation after mild COVID-19. TCRdb itself ran the 5' RACE reads through MiXCR, one entry per CDR3 protein. Among some 320,000 distinct CDR3 sequences, 13% to 15% were seen once, and the ten largest hold approximately 22%. The sequenced material came from PBMCs or a T cell subset sorted from them (not recorded which). Receptor source: a young man who had mild COVID-19 (a few samples of this study predate the infection). Cell type and time point are not known.

This clonotype showed up many times. The chain recombines TRBV27 with TRBJ2-5; D is unresolved. V lost 0 bases to trimming and J lost 1 base, with 12 bases between them. The CDR3 runs to 16 residues. CDR1 MNHEY and CDR2 SMNVEV come from the germline V gene (reference sequence). The CDR3 DNA reads as TGTGCCAGCAGTTTATCCGCGGTCCTAGTCCAAGAGACCCAGTACTTC. Its protein is CASSLSAVLVQETQYF.

This clonotype appeared a few times. The CDR3 protein is CASSPRFYGYTF. In nucleotides, the CDR3 is TGTGCCAGCAGCCCTAGGTTCTATGGCTACACCTTC. The V and J genes are TRBV7-9 and TRBJ1-2, with D uncertain. Trimming removed 5 bases from V and 4 bases from J, with 8 bases in between. The CDR3 loop spans 12 amino acids. The germline V gene encodes CDR1 SEHNR and CDR2 FQNEAQ (reference sequence).

The chain recombines TRBV7-9 with TRBJ2-5; no clear D. CDR3 length: 16 residues. Germline CDR1 and CDR2: SEHNR and FQNEAQ (reference sequence). V was pared by 2 bases and J by 1 base, with 14 bases between. DNA of the CDR3: TGTGCCAGCAGCTTAAGTTCTGGGCCCCTCCAAGAGACCCAGTACTTC. Its translation is CASSLSSGPLQETQYF.

This clonotype was seen more than once but under ten times. The CDR3 here is CSVDGYTGSYNEQFF. The DNA for the CDR3 is TGCAGCGTTGATGGGTACACAGGCTCCTACAATGAGCAGTTCTTC. This rearrangement joins TRBV29-1 to TRBJ2-1; D perhaps matches TRBD1 (5 bases). V was pared by 3 bases and J by 0 bases, with 12 bases between. Germline values: CDR1 SQVTM, CDR2 ANQGSEA. This CDR3 comprises 15 residues.

The gene calls are TRBV6-6 and TRBJ2-2, with 9 bases lining up with TRBD2. With 6 bases clipped from V and 4 bases from J, the junction kept 6 bases outside the gene matches. Germline CDR1 MNHNY, CDR2 SVGAGI (reference sequence). The CDR3 is 15 residues long. The CDR3 loop is CASRMAGGGTGELFF. The DNA for the CDR3 is TGTGCCAGCAGAATGGCGGGAGGGGGCACCGGGGAGCTGTTTTTT.

The chain joins TRBV5-1 to TRBJ2-3, with 8 nucleotides matching TRBD1. Trimming cost V 4 bases and J 5 bases; bases outside gene matches: 6. CDR1 and CDR2 (germline): SGHRS, YFSETQ. This CDR3 region has 14 residues. CDR3 coding DNA: TGCGCCAGCAGCACGGGACAGGAGGAAGATACGCAGTATTTT. This encodes CASSTGQEEDTQYF.

The table lists this clonotype with many counts. The chain has TRBV6-1 and TRBJ2-1, with D possibly being TRBD2 (6 bases). CDR1 MNHNS and CDR2 SASEGT come from the germline V gene. The CDR3 is made up of 13 amino acids. Deletions cut 2 bases from V and 10 bases from J, with 12 bases between. The CDR3: CASSEMAGNEQFF. For the CDR3, the DNA is TGTGCCAGCAGTGAAATGGCGGGGAACGAGCAGTTCTTC.

The chain joins TRBV27 to TRBJ2-7; 9 bases line up with TRBD1. Trimming took 5 bases from V and 5 from J; bases not matched to a gene: 7. Germline V gene data show CDR1 as MNHEY and CDR2 as SMNVEV (reference sequence). The CDR3 has 14 residues. The CDR3: CASSPNRGQDEQYF. As DNA, the CDR3 is TGTGCCAGCAGTCCCAACAGGGGGCAGGACGAGCAGTACTTC.

This chain uses TRBV7-6 with TRBJ1-1; 9 nucleotides line up with TRBD1. The J segment lost 1 base and the V segment lost 3 bases, leaving 3 bases of the junction unmatched. The CDR3 totals 15 residues. Germline loops: CDR1 SGHVS, CDR2 FNYEAQ. Here the CDR3 reads CASSFGTGPNTEAFF. CDR3 DNA sequence: TGTGCCAGCAGCTTCGGGACAGGGCCGAACACTGAAGCTTTCTTT. Full variable domain (rest looked up from reference TRBV7-6 and TRBJ1-1): GAGVSQSPRYKVTKRGQDVALRCDPISGHVSLYWYRQALGQGPEFLTYFNYEAQQDKSGLPNDRFSAERPEGSISTLTIQRTEQRDSAMYRCASSFGTGPNTEAFFGQGTRLTVV.

This clonotype was picked up a small number of times. This sequence joins TRBV4-3 and TRBJ2-5; D unresolved. The V end lost 0 bases, the J end lost 5 bases, and 19 bases lay between the germline ends. The CDR3 is 17 residues long. The V gene's germline CDR1 is LGHNA and CDR2 YSLEER. CDR3 nucleotide sequence: TGCGCCAGCAGCCAAGAGGGCCACAGCCCCGAGAGGGAGACCCAGTACTTC. Protein: CASSQEGHSPERETQYF.

CDR3 sequence: CASSLDGGLGNTIYF. Here the CDR3 DNA reads TGCGCCAGCAGCTTGGATGGGGGGCTCGGAAACACCATATATTTT. The rearrangement uses TRBV5-1 and TRBJ1-3; possibly TRBD1 for D (6 bases). The CDR3 contains 15 residues. Germline loops: CDR1 SGHRS, CDR2 YFSETQ. Trimming left V 0 bases short and J 4 bases short, with 11 bases between.

This clonotype occurred many times. The rearrangement uses TRBV28 and TRBJ2-7; TRBD1 is a possible D gene (5 bases). V was cut by 6 bases and J by 4 bases, with 10 bases left in between. This CDR3 has 12 residues. CDR1 and CDR2 (germline): MDHEN, SYDVKM. The CDR3 here is CASSPDRYEQYV. CDR3 nucleotide sequence: TGTGCCAGCAGCCCTGACAGATACGAGCAGTACGTC.

The chain recombines TRBV12-3 or TRBV12-4 with TRBJ2-1; 8 bases are a match to TRBD1. The CDR3 loop spans 14 amino acids. The ends lost 5 bases at V and 4 bases at J; junction bases unmatched: 4. The CDR3 DNA follows: TGTGCCAGCAGTGGGACAGGCTTTTACAATGAGCAGTTCTTC. Its translation is CASSGTGFYNEQFF.

This clonotype occurred many times. The gene calls are TRBV10-3 and TRBJ2-2; no reliable D call. The CDR3 runs to 12 residues. The V and J ends lost 2 bases and 5 bases respectively, with 3 bases between them. Germline assignment: CDR1 ENHRY and CDR2 SYGVKD. The CDR3 sequence: CAISEGTGELFF. The CDR3 region has the DNA TGTGCCATCAGTGAGGGGACCGGGGAGCTGTTTTTT.

The chain recombines TRBV2 with TRBJ2-2; D call uncertain. CDR3 length: 12 residues. Trimming removed 8 bases at V and 7 bases at J, with 11 bases between. CDR1 and CDR2 (germline): SNHLY, FYNNEI. Written as DNA, the CDR3 is TGTGCCAGCTCGACGTTGAGCGGGGAGCTGTTTTTT. Its translation is CASSTLSGELFF.

The chain is built from TRBV29-1 and TRBJ1-2; TRBD1 matches at 7 bases. The V segment lost 7 bases and the J segment 6 bases; nucleotides outside the gene matches: 5. This CDR3 region has 11 residues. Germline V gene sequence: CDR1 SQVTM, CDR2 ANQGSEA. CDR3 residues: CSGTGADGYTF. The DNA of the CDR3 is TGCAGCGGAACAGGGGCGGATGGCTACACCTTC.

This clonotype was found many times. The genes are TRBV24-1 and TRBJ2-1; D possibly corresponds to TRBD1 (6 bases). The germline V gene encodes CDR1 KGHDR and CDR2 SFDVKD. Trimming removed 5 bases at V and 8 bases at J, with 12 bases between. The CDR3 has 13 residues. CDR3 sequence: CATSGRGSDEQFF. The CDR3 DNA is TGTGCCACCAGTGGCAGGGGAAGCGATGAGCAGTTCTTC.